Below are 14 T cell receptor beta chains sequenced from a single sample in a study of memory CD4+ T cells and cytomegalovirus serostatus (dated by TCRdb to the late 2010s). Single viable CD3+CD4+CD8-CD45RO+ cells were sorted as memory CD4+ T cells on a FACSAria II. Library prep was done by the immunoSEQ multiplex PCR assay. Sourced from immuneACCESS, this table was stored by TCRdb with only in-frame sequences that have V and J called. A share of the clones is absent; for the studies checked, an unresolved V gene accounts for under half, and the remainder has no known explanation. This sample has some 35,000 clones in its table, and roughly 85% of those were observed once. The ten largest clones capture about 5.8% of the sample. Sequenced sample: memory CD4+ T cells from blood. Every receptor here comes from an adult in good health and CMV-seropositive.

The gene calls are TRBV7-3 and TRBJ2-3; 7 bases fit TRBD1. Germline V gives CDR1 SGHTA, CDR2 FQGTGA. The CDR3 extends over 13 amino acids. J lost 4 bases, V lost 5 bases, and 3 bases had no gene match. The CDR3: CASSPTGPDTQYF. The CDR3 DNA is TGTGCCAGCAGCCCGACAGGGCCAGATACGCAGTATTTT. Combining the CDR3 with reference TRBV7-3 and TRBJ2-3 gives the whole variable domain GAGVSQTPSNKVTEKGKYVELRCDPISGHTALYWYRQSLGQGPEFLIYFQGTGAADDSGLPNDRFFAVRPEGSVSTLKIQRTERGDSAVYLCASSPTGPDTQYFGPGTRLTVL.

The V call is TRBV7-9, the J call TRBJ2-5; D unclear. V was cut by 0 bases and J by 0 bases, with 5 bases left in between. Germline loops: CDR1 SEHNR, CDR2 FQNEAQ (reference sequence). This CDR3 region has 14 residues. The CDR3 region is CASSLAPDQETQYF. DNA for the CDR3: TGTGCCAGCAGCTTAGCACCGGACCAAGAGACCCAGTACTTC. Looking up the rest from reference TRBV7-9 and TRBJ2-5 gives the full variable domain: DTGVSQNPRHKITKRGQNVTFRCDPISEHNRLYWYRQTLGQGPEFLTYFQNEAQLEKSRLLSDRFSAERPKGSFSTLEIQRTEQGDSAMYLCASSLAPDQETQYFGPGTRLLVL.

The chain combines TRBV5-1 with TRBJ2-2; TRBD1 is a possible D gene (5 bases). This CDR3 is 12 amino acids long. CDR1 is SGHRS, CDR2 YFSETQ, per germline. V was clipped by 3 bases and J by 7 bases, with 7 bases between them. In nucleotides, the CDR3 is TGCGCCAGCAGCTGGCAGGGCGGGGAGCTGTTTTTT. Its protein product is CASSWQGGELFF.

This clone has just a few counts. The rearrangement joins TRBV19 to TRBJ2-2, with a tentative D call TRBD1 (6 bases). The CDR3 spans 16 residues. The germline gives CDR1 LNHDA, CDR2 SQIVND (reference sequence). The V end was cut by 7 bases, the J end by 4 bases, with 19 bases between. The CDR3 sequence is CASTPSGQRTTGELFF. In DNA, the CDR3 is TGTGCCAGTACCCCCTCGGGACAAAGAACCACCGGGGAGCTGTTTTTT.

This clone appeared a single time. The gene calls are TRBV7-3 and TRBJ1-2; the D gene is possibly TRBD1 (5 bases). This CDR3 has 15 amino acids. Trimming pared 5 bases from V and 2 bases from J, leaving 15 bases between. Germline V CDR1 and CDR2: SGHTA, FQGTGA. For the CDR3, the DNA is TGTGCCAGCAGCCCCACCGGGGGAATGAACTATGGCTACACCTTC. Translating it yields CASSPTGGMNYGYTF.

The CDR3 here is CASSQTNTEAFF. CDR3 sequence (DNA): TGTGCCAGCAGCCAAACGAACACTGAAGCTTTCTTT. This chain joins TRBV7-6 and TRBJ1-1, with D uncertain. CDR3 length: 12 amino acids. V dropped 5 bases and J dropped 1 base, with 5 bases sitting between them. Looked up from germline, CDR1 is SGHVS and CDR2 is FNYEAQ.

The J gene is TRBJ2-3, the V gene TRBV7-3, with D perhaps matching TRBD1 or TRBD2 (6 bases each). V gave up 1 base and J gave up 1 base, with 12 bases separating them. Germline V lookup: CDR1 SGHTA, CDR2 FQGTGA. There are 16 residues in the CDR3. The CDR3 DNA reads TGTGCCAGCAGCTTAAAGGGGGGCTCTGGCACAGATACGCAGTATTTT. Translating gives CASSLKGGSGTDTQYF.

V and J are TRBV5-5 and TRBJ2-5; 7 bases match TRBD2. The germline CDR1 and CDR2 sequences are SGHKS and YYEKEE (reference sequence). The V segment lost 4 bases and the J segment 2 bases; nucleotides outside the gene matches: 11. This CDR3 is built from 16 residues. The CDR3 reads CASSPKRDYHQETQYF. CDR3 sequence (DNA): TGTGCCAGCAGCCCTAAAAGGGACTACCATCAAGAGACCCAGTACTTC.

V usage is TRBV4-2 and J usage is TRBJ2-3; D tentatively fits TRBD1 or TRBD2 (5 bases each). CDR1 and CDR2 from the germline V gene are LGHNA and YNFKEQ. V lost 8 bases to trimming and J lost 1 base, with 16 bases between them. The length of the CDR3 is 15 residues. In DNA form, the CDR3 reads TGTGCCAGCGGTACCGGGACCGCCCGCACAGATACGCAGTATTTT. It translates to CASGTGTARTDTQYF.

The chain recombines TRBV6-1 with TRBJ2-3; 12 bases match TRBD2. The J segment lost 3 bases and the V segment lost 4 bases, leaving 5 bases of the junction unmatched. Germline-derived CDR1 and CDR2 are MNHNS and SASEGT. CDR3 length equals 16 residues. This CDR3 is CASSGRLAGVTDTQYF. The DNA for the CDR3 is TGTGCCAGCAGTGGTCGACTAGCGGGAGTTACAGATACGCAGTATTTT.

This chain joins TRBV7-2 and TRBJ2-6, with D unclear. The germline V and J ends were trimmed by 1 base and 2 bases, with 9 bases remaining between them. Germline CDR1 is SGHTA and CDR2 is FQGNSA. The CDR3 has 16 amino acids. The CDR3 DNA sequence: TGTGCCAGCAGCTTAGAGGGTTTTGCTGGGGCCAACGTCCTGACTTTC. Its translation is CASSLEGFAGANVLTF.

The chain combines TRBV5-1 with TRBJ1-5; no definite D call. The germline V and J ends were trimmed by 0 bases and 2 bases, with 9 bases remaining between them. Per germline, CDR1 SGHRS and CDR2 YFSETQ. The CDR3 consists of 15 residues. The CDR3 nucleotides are TGCGCCAGCAGCTTGGTGGCAGACGGCAATCAGCCCCAGCATTTT. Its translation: CASSLVADGNQPQHF.

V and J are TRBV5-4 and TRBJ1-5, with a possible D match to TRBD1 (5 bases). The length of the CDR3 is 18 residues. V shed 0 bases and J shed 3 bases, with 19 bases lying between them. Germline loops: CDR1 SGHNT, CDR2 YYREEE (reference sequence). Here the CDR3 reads CASSLAWWGTGDNQPQHF. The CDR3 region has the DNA TGTGCCAGCAGCTTGGCGTGGTGGGGAACGGGGGACAATCAGCCCCAGCATTTT.

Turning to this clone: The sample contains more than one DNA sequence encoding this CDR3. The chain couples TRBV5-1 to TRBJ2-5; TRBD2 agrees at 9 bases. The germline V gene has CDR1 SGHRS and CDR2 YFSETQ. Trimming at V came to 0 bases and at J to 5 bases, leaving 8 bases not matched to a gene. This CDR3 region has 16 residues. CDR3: CASSLAVAGGQETQYF. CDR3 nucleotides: TGCGCCAGCAGCTTGGCCGTTGCGGGGGGGCAGGAGACCCAGTACTTC. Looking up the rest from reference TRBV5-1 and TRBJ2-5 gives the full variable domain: KAGVTQTPRYLIKTRGQQVTLSCSPISGHRSVSWYQQTPGQGLQFLFEYFSETQRNKGNFPGRFSGRQFSNSRSEMNVSTLELGDSALYLCASSLAVAGGQETQYFGPGTRLLVL.